The next 13 T cell receptor beta chains were all read from a single sample in a study of blood T cell repertoires in COVID-19. Profiled with immunoSEQ multiplex PCR; TCRdb holds only in-frame clones, not every one. The sample records around 140,000 clones, about 83% being singletons. Source material: peripheral blood. Source of these receptors: a woman aged 45-65 years with active or convalescent COVID-19.

This chain connects TRBV5-4 to TRBJ1-2; 7 positions match TRBD1. The CDR3 has 15 residues. V lost 0 bases, J lost 8 bases, and 10 bases stayed unmatched. Germline CDR1 SGHNT, CDR2 YYREEE (reference sequence). The DNA of the CDR3 is TGTGCCAGCAGCTTGGGGAGACAGGGTCTATTCGGCTACACCTTC. It codes for CASSLGRQGLFGYTF.

The chain links TRBV25-1 to TRBJ2-6; D might be TRBD2 (6 bases). The V gene's germline CDR1 is MGHDK and CDR2 SYGVNS. Trimming left V 7 bases short and J 4 bases short, with 14 bases between. The CDR3 spans 15 residues. The CDR3 loop reads CASTPGVEGANVLTF. In DNA, the CDR3 is TGTGCCAGCACCCCGGGGGTAGAGGGGGCCAACGTCCTGACTTTC.

V usage is TRBV30 and J usage is TRBJ2-3, with D tentatively TRBD2 (5 bases). Germline CDR1 GTSNPN, CDR2 SVGIG (reference sequence). CDR3 length: 14 residues. The ends were cut back, 2 bases at V and 2 bases at J, with 11 bases in the middle. CDR3 residues: CAWSRSGLTDTQYF. The DNA for the CDR3 is TGTGCCTGGAGTAGGAGCGGCCTCACAGATACGCAGTATTTT.

The CDR3 region has the DNA TGTGCCAGCAGCGTAGGGGAGAAGCTTTCCACTGAAGCTTTCTTT. Translating gives CASSVGEKLSTEAFF. The chain carries TRBV9 and TRBJ1-1; D unclear. V lost 0 bases, J lost 4 bases, and 13 bases lay in between. The CDR3 covers 15 residues. In germline, CDR1 is SGDLS, CDR2 YYNGEE.

This clone was seen once. The rearrangement links TRBV6-5 to TRBJ1-5, with a possible D match to TRBD1 (6 bases). The CDR3 loop spans 14 amino acids. Looked up from germline, CDR1 is MNHEY and CDR2 is SVGAGI. With 6 bases removed from V and 4 bases from J, the gap between germline ends came to 13 bases. The CDR3 DNA follows: TGTGCCAGCAGCACCGGACAGCTAAATCAGCCCCAGCATTTT. This translates into CASSTGQLNQPQHF.

This chain connects TRBV19 to TRBJ1-2, with D maybe TRBD1 (5 bases). The germline V gene encodes CDR1 LNHDA and CDR2 SQIVND (reference sequence). This CDR3 contains 15 residues. V lost 3 bases, J lost 8 bases, and 19 bases lay in between. This chain's CDR3 is CASSMSSGTYLGYTF. CDR3 in DNA: TGTGCCAGTAGTATGTCAAGCGGGACCTATTTGGGCTACACCTTC. Using reference TRBV19 and TRBJ1-2 for the parts outside the CDR3, the full variable domain is DGGITQSPKYLFRKEGQNVTLSCEQNLNHDAMYWYRQDPGQGLRLIYYSQIVNDFQKGDIAEGYSVSREKKESFPLTVTSAQKNPTAFYLCASSMSSGTYLGYTFGSGTRLTVV.

Concerning this clone itself: The same CDR3 arises from other DNA sequences in this sample as well. The V and J genes are TRBV7-9 and TRBJ1-1; D gene ambiguous. V was cut by 6 bases and J by 3 bases, with 5 bases left in between. CDR3 size: 11 residues. Germline assignment: CDR1 SEHNR and CDR2 FQNEAQ (reference sequence). The CDR3 nucleotides read TGTGCCAGCAGGAGGGACACTGAAGCTTTCTTT. Encoded protein: CASRRDTEAFF.

This sequence joins TRBV3-1 (or the pseudogene TRBV3-2) and TRBJ2-4; D gene ambiguous. V gave up 4 bases and J gave up 0 bases, with 13 bases separating them. Germline values: CDR1 LGHDT, CDR2 YNNKEL (reference sequence). The CDR3 loop spans 16 amino acids. CDR3 coding DNA: TGTGCCAGCAGCCCACAGACGGCACTAGCCAAAAACATTCAGTACTTC. Protein: CASSPQTALAKNIQYF.

CDR3 amino acids: CASSARWNTGELFF. The DNA of the CDR3 is TGTGCCAGCAGTGCCCGGTGGAACACCGGGGAGCTGTTTTTT. J is TRBJ2-2 and V is TRBV27; no firm D call. CDR1 is MNHEY and CDR2 is SMNVEV in the germline V gene (reference sequence). Between the trimmed V and J ends, which lost 5 bases and 1 base, there was a span of 8 bases. This CDR3 is 14 amino acids long.

The V gene is TRBV19, the J gene TRBJ2-1; the match to TRBD1 covers 7 bases. The J segment lost 4 bases and the V segment lost 5 bases, leaving 14 bases of the junction unmatched. This CDR3 region has 17 residues. CDR1 is LNHDA, CDR2 SQIVND, per germline (reference sequence). The CDR3 DNA reads TGTGCCAGTAGTCACTCGCACCGGGACAGAGAGTACAATGAGCAGTTCTTC. Its translation is CASSHSHRDREYNEQFF.

This clone is a singleton in its sample. This sequence joins TRBV30 and TRBJ2-1; TRBD2 aligns across 14 bases. Per germline, CDR1 GTSNPN and CDR2 SVGIG (reference sequence). This CDR3 has 16 residues. V was pared by 5 bases and J by 8 bases, with 11 bases of the junction left unmatched. The CDR3 DNA is TGTGCCTGGTCCCCCGGGACTAGCGGGAGTTTGGATGAGCAGTTCTTC. Translated: CAWSPGTSGSLDEQFF.

The rearrangement links TRBV7-9 to TRBJ2-5, with D perhaps matching TRBD2 (7 bases). The CDR3 contains 17 residues. Germline CDR1 reads SEHNR; CDR2 reads FQNEAQ (reference sequence). V gave up 5 bases and J gave up 2 bases, with 21 bases separating them. The CDR3 sequence: CASSPTGGERLQETQYF. Here the CDR3 DNA reads TGTGCCAGCAGCCCTACGGGGGGCGAAAGGCTTCAAGAGACCCAGTACTTC.

In this sample, this clone turned up once. The chain has TRBV9 and TRBJ1-2, with D possibly matching TRBD1 (5 bases). The V end lost 4 bases, the J end lost 2 bases, and 18 bases lay between the germline ends. In germline, CDR1 is SGDLS, CDR2 YYNGEE. The CDR3 consists of 16 residues. CDR3 nucleotide sequence: TGTGCCAGCAGCCCTTGGTCGGGGGGGATCAACTATGGCTACACCTTC. Protein: CASSPWSGGINYGYTF. Looking up the rest from reference TRBV9 and TRBJ1-2 gives the full variable domain: DSGVTQTPKHLITATGQRVTLRCSPRSGDLSVYWYQQSLDQGLQFLIQYYNGEERAKGNILERFSAQQFPDLHSELNLSSLELGDSALYFCASSPWSGGINYGYTFGSGTRLTVV.